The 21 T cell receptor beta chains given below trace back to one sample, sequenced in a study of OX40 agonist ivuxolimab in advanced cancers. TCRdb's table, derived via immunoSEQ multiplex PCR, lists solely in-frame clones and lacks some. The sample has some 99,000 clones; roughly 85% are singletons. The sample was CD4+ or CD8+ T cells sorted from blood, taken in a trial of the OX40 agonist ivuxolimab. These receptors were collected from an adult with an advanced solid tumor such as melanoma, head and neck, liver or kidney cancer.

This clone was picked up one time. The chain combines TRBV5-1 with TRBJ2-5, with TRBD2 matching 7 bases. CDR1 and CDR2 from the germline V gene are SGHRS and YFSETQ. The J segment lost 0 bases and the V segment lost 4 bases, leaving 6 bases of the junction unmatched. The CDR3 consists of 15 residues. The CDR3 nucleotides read TGCGCCAGCAGCGACCCTGGGGGGGACCAAGAGACCCAGTACTTC. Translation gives CASSDPGGDQETQYF.

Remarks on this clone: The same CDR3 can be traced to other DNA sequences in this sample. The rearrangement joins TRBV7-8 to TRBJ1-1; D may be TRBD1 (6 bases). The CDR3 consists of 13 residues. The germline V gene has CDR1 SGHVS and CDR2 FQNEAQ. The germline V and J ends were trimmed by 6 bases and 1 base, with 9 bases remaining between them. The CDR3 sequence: CASRRGTNTEAFF. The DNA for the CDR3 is TGTGCCAGCAGGAGGGGGACGAACACTGAAGCTTTCTTT.

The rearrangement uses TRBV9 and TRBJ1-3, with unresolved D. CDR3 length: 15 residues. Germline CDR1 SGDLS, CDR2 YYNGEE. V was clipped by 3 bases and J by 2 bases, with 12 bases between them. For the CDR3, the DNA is TGTGCCAGCAGCGACCAGAAGTCAGCTGGAAACACCATATATTTT. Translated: CASSDQKSAGNTIYF.

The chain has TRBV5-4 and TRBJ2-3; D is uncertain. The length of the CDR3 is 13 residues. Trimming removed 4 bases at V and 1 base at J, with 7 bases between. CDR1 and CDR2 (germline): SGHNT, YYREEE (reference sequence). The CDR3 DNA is TGTGCCAGCAGCCCCACGGGCACAGATACGCAGTATTTT. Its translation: CASSPTGTDTQYF.

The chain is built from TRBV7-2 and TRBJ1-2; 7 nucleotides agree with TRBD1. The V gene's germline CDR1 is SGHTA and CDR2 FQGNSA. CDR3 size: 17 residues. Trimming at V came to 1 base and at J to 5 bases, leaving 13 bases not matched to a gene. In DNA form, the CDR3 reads TGTGCCAGCAGCTTAGAGGGAGGGGGCGCGAGGAATTATGGCTACACCTTC. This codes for CASSLEGGGARNYGYTF.

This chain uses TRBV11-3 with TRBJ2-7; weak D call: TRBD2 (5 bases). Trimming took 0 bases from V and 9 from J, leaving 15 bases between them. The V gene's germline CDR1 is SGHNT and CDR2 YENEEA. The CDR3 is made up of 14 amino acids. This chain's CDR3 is CASSLDSRGSGQYF. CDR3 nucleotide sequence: TGTGCCAGCAGCTTAGATTCGAGAGGAAGCGGGCAGTACTTC.

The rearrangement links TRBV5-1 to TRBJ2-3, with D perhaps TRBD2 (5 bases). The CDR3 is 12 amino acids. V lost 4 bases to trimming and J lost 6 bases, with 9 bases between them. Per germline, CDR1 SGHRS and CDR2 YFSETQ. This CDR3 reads CASSPRGDTQYF. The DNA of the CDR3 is TGCGCCAGCAGCCCCCGAGGGGATACGCAGTATTTT.

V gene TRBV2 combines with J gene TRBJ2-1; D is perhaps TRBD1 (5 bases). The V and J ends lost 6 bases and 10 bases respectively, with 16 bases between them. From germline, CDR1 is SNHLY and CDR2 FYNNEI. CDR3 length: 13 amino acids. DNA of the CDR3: TGTGCCAGCAGCGGCCCCCCTAGGGGCGAGCAGTTCTTC. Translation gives CASSGPPRGEQFF.

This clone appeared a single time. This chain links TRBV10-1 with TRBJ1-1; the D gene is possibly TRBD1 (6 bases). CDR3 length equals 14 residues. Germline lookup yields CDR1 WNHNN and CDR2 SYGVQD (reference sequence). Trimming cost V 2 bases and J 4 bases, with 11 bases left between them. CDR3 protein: CASSERDTGTEAFF. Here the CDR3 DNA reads TGCGCCAGCAGTGAGAGGGACACTGGCACTGAAGCTTTCTTT.

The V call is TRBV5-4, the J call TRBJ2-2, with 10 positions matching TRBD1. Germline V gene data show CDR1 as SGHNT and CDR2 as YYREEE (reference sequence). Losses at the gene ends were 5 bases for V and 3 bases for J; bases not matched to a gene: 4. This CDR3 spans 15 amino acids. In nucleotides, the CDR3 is TGTGCCAGCAGTTCCGGGACAGGGGACACCGGGGAGCTGTTTTTT. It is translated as CASSSGTGDTGELFF.

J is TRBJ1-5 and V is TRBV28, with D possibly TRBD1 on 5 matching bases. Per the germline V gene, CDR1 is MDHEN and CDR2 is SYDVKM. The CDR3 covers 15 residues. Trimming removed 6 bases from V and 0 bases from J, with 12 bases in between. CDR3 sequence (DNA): TGTGCCAGCAGCCTCTGGGGGTTTAGCAATCAGCCCCAGCATTTT. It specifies CASSLWGFSNQPQHF.

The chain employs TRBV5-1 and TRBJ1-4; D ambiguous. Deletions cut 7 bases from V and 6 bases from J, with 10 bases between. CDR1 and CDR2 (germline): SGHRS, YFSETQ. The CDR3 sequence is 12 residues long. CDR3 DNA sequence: TGCGCCAGCGGACTGTCAGATGAAAAACTGTTTTTT. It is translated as CASGLSDEKLFF.

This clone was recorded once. The CDR3 protein is CASSQTLRAIALRVKLFF. The CDR3 DNA follows: TGCGCCAGCAGCCAAACCCTCCGGGCGATTGCCCTGCGCGTAAAACTGTTTTTT. V is TRBV4-1 and J is TRBJ1-4, with D hard to call. The V end lost 2 bases, the J end lost 10 bases, and 26 bases lay between the germline ends. The CDR3 runs 18 residues. Germline-derived CDR1 and CDR2 are MGHRA and YSYEKL.

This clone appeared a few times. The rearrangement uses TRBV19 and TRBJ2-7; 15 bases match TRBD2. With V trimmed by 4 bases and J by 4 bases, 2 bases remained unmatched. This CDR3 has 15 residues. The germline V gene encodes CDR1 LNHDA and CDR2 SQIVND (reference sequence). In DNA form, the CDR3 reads TGTGCCAGTAGTACGGGACTAGCGGGGGGATACGAGCAGTACTTC. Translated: CASSTGLAGGYEQYF.

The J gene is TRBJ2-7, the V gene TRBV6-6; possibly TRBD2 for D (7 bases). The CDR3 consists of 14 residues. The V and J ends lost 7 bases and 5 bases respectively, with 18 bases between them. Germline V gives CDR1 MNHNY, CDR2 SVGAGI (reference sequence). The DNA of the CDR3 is TGTGCCAGCAATTCGTGGGGGGGCTCAGACGAGCAGTACTTC. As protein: CASNSWGGSDEQYF.

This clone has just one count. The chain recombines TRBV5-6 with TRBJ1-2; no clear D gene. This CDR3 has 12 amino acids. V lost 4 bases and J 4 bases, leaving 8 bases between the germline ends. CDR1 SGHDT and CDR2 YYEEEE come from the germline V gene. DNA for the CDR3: TGTGCCAGCAGCGCCTCTTCCTATGGCTACACCTTC. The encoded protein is CASSASSYGYTF.

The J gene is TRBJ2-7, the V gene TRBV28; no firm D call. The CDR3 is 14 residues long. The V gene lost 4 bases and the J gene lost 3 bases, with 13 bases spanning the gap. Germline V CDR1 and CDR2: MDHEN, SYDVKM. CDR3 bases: TGTGCCAGCAGTTCAACAGAAAGAGACTACGAGCAGTACTTC. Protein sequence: CASSSTERDYEQYF. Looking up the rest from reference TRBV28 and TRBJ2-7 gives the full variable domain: DVKVTQSSRYLVKRTGEKVFLECVQDMDHENMFWYRQDPGLGLRLIYFSYDVKMKEKGDIPEGYSVSREKKERFSLILESASTNQTSMYLCASSSTERDYEQYFGPGTRLTVT.

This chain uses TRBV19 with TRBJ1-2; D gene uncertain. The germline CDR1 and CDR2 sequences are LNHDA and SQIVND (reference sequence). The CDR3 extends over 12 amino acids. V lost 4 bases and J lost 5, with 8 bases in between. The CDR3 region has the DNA TGTGCCAGTAGTAGCCTAGCTTATGGCTACACCTTC. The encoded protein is CASSSLAYGYTF.

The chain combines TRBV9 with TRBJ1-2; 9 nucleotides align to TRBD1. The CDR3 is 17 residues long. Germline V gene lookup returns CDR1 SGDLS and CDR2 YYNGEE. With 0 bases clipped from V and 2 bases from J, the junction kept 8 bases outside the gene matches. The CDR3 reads CASSVAPPGTGNYGYTF. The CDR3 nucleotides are TGTGCCAGCAGCGTAGCCCCGCCCGGGACAGGGAACTATGGCTACACCTTC.

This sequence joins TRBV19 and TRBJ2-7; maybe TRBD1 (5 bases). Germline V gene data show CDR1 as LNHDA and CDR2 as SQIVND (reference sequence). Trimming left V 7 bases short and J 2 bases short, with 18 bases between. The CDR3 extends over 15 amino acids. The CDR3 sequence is CASKGLQAAPYEQYF. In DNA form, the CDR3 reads TGTGCCAGTAAAGGTTTACAGGCAGCCCCCTACGAGCAGTACTTC.

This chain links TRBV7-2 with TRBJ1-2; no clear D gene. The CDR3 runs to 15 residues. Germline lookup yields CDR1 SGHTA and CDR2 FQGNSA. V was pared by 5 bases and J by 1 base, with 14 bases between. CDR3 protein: CASSLTPSDNYGYTF. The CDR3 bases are TGTGCCAGCAGCCTAACACCTTCTGATAACTATGGCTACACCTTC.